The clone carrying this T cell receptor beta chain was seen at least ten times. As yet, its antigen is unknown. Described time point: patch test 2, 6 weeks after DPC sensitization. Treatment: therapeutic diphenylcyclopropenone sensitization with weekly scalp DPC. At patch-test visits, sampling came before the patch test. The sample is drawn from a study of human T cells and chemical hapten exposure. Whole-study findings and limits: Significantly more large CDR3 similarity clusters were formed by expanded TCRs than by controls. No alteration of TCRs above 1 in 1000 frequency was seen with DPC sensitization.

The CDR3 loop spans 14 amino acids. The V and J ends lost 1 base and 5 bases respectively, with 11 bases between them. The germline V gene has CDR1 SGHTA and CDR2 FQGNSA. Per the original data handling: Samples contained a median of 95,638 TCRs, with a range of about 23,224 to 750,000. A single record per CDR3 protein comes from TCRdb applying MiXCR to the RACE reads. The V and J calls and clone size are TCRdb's, not the authors'. This sample yields about 140,000 distinct CDR3 sequences, of which over 9.5% are seen a single time; about 1.4% belongs to the top ten. The TCR sequence derives from a woman aged 45-65 years with alopecia areata. Some clones in this sample may be carry-over from other donors' samples. Sample: whole blood, taken in connection with sensitization to the hapten diphenylcyclopropenone (DPC). The rearrangement uses TRBV7-2 and TRBJ2-5; maybe TRBD2 (5 bases). CDR3 region: CASSLGGRGETQYF. CDR3 nucleotide sequence: TGTGCCAGCAGCTTAGGCGGGCGAGGCGAGACCCAGTACTTC.